This T cell receptor (beta chain) appears in the sequencing data of a study of T cells in Graves' hyperthyroidism and ophthalmopathy. Study-level points and caveats: The model anticipated ophthalmopathy a median 6.5 months pre-onset. Blood also carried most thyroid clonotypes expanded above 0.001.

Remarks on this clonotype: The antigen remains unidentified.

Researchers took RNA transcripts and amplified the TCR beta CDR3 regions from them. An initial round of RT-PCR targeting the TCR CDR3 relied on the HTBI primer set. MiXCR, applied by TCRdb to the multiplex PCR reads, yields one record per CDR3 protein. The table has roughly 500,000 distinct CDR3 sequences, about 15% seen once. Trimming took off 0 bases at V and 1 base at J, with 9 bases between the two ends. Germline V CDR1 and CDR2: MNHEY, SVGAGI. CDR3 length: 16 residues. Isolation of PBMCs was performed on 8 to 10 ml fresh peripheral blood. Sequences were obtained from blood. This chain connects TRBV6-5 to TRBJ2-2; D is ambiguous. This receptor was identified in a woman in her thirties with Graves' ophthalmopathy. CDR3 in amino acids: CASSYSKHQNTGELFF. In DNA, the CDR3 is TGTGCCAGCAGTTACTCGAAACACCAGAACACCGGGGAGCTGTTTTTT.